These 25 T cell receptor beta chains came from one sample sequenced in a study of blood T cell repertoires in COVID-19. The data were produced by immunoSEQ multiplex PCR, yet TCRdb's version contains in-frame clones alone and is incomplete. The sample has some 490,000 clones; 75% to 90% are singletons. What was sequenced was PBMCs or T cells enriched from blood (not recorded which). The source of these receptors is a woman aged 60 to 75 who had recovered from COVID-19.

V usage is TRBV14 and J usage is TRBJ1-1; D is perhaps TRBD1 (5 bases). This CDR3 has 14 amino acids. The V and J ends lost 3 bases and 4 bases respectively, with 12 bases between them. Germline V gene lookup returns CDR1 SGHDN and CDR2 FVKESK. CDR3 sequence: CASSHQPQGTEAFF. As DNA, the CDR3 is TGTGCCAGCAGCCATCAACCTCAGGGCACTGAAGCTTTCTTT.

The rearrangement joins TRBV5-6 to TRBJ1-5; 7 positions agree with TRBD1. Germline-derived CDR1 and CDR2 are SGHDT and YYEEEE. The CDR3 runs to 15 residues. Unmatched junction bases numbered 7, after V lost 0 bases and J lost 7 bases. CDR3 residues: CASSLVAGGGQPQHF. In DNA, the CDR3 is TGTGCCAGCAGCTTGGTGGCAGGGGGAGGACAGCCCCAGCATTTT.

This chain connects TRBV2 to TRBJ1-1; TRBD1 agrees at 10 bases. The CDR3 has 15 residues. CDR1 SNHLY and CDR2 FYNNEI come from the germline V gene. V lost 7 bases, J lost 2 bases, and 7 bases stayed unmatched. CDR3 DNA sequence: TGTGCCAGCAACGCGGACAGGGGGGGTAACACTGAAGCTTTCTTT. Translation: CASNADRGGNTEAFF.

Written as DNA, the CDR3 is TGTGCCAGCAGCCAAGGAGGACTCTTCACAGATACGCAGTATTTT. Translated: CASSQGGLFTDTQYF. The chain combines TRBV14 with TRBJ2-3, with D possibly matching TRBD2 (5 bases). There are 15 residues in the CDR3. V was cut by 1 base and J by 2 bases, with 10 bases left in between. CDR1 and CDR2 (germline): SGHDN, FVKESK.

The CDR3 sequence: CASRISGDIQYF. CDR3 coding DNA: TGTGCCAGCAGGATCTCCGGGGACATTCAGTACTTC. The rearrangement joins TRBV12-3 or TRBV12-4 to TRBJ2-4; a weak D match, TRBD2 (5 bases). V dropped 6 bases and J dropped 8 bases, with 11 bases sitting between them. This CDR3 has 12 amino acids.

The chain recombines TRBV7-7 with TRBJ2-2; 7 nucleotides agree with TRBD1. There are 15 residues in the CDR3. With 5 bases clipped from V and 1 base from J, the junction kept 4 bases outside the gene matches. The V gene's germline CDR1 is SSHAT and CDR2 FNYEAQ (reference sequence). CDR3 in amino acids: CASSPRTGNTGELFF. CDR3 DNA: TGTGCCAGCAGCCCCCGGACAGGGAACACCGGGGAGCTGTTTTTT.

This chain connects TRBV30 to TRBJ1-2; the D gene is possibly TRBD1 (5 bases). There are 14 residues in the CDR3. In germline, CDR1 is GTSNPN, CDR2 SVGIG (reference sequence). Trimming cost V 0 bases and J 5 bases, with 13 bases left between them. CDR3 amino acids: CAWSVGQGWYGYTF. The DNA of the CDR3 is TGTGCCTGGAGTGTTGGGCAGGGTTGGTATGGCTACACCTTC.

This clone was detected only once. This chain connects TRBV12-3 or TRBV12-4 to TRBJ2-7; possibly TRBD2 for D (6 bases). V was pared by 3 bases and J by 6 bases, with 9 bases between. The CDR3 consists of 12 residues. As DNA, the CDR3 is TGTGCCAGCAGTTTGGAGGGCTCCGAGCAGTACGTC. This gives the protein CASSLEGSEQYV.

This clone has a single count. The chain employs TRBV11-2 and TRBJ1-1; 12 nucleotides align to TRBD1. The CDR3 runs to 15 residues. Germline CDR1 SGHAT, CDR2 FQNNGV. Trimming cost V 5 bases and J 6 bases; bases outside gene matches: 7. CDR3 loop: CASSRNRDRGPEAFF. The CDR3 DNA is TGTGCCAGCAGCCGCAACCGGGACAGGGGGCCTGAAGCTTTCTTT.

The chain carries TRBV10-3 and TRBJ1-1; 7 nucleotides align to TRBD1. The CDR3 contains 18 residues. The junction had 14 bases not matched to a gene; V was cut back by 4 bases and J by 0 bases. Germline V gene sequence: CDR1 ENHRY, CDR2 SYGVKD. The CDR3 region has the DNA TGTGCCATCAGTGCGCTAGGGGGCAAGGATAGCATGAACACTGAAGCTTTCTTT. This encodes CAISALGGKDSMNTEAFF.

The genes are TRBV2 and TRBJ1-6; 10 positions agree with TRBD1. J gave up 11 bases and V 5 bases, and 9 bases lay outside the gene matches. Germline V gives CDR1 SNHLY, CDR2 FYNNEI. The CDR3 runs 15 residues. The CDR3 reads CASSSWGQGIPPLHF. CDR3 nucleotide sequence: TGTGCCAGCAGTTCTTGGGGACAGGGGATACCACCCCTCCACTTT.

A single count supports this clone. Other DNA sequences of this sample code for an identical CDR3. The chain couples TRBV27 to TRBJ2-3; 8 positions agree with TRBD1. V trimming: 6 bases; J trimming: 3 bases; junction bases outside the gene matches: 2. This CDR3 has 13 amino acids. The germline CDR1 and CDR2 sequences are MNHEY and SMNVEV (reference sequence). CDR3 loop: CASRTGGTDTQYF. CDR3 sequence (DNA): TGTGCCAGCAGAACAGGGGGAACAGATACGCAGTATTTT.

The CDR3, as DNA: TGTGCCAGCAGCTTTAGTACCTACGAGCAGTACTTC. As protein: CASSFSTYEQYF. The chain combines TRBV11-2 with TRBJ2-7, with D uncertain. V shed 3 bases and J shed 2 bases, with 5 bases lying between them. The length of the CDR3 is 12 residues. Germline V gene data show CDR1 as SGHAT and CDR2 as FQNNGV.

The J gene is TRBJ2-3, the V gene TRBV5-1, with a weak D call TRBD1 (6 bases). Trimming stripped 1 base from V and 2 bases from J, with 23 bases between. Germline CDR1 reads SGHRS; CDR2 reads YFSETQ. CDR3 length: 19 residues. CDR3 region: CASSLRGTTGRSNTDTQYF. The DNA for the CDR3 is TGCGCCAGCAGCTTGAGGGGGACAACGGGGCGTTCGAACACAGATACGCAGTATTTT.

The gene calls are TRBV6-5 and TRBJ2-7, with 7 nucleotides matching TRBD1. The V and J ends lost 6 bases and 2 bases, in that order; junction bases with no gene match: 4. The CDR3 is 13 residues long. CDR1 and CDR2 from the germline V gene are MNHEY and SVGAGI. Here the CDR3 DNA reads TGTGCCAGCAGGCGACAGGGAGCCTACGAGCAGTACGTC. Amino acids: CASRRQGAYEQYV.

The chain has TRBV5-8 and TRBJ1-4; a possible D gene is TRBD1 (6 bases). Trimming pared 7 bases from V and 3 bases from J, leaving 10 bases between. CDR1 is SGHTS and CDR2 is YDEGEE in the germline V gene. CDR3 size: 13 residues. In DNA form, the CDR3 reads TGTGCCAGCTTGGGACATCCTAATGAAAAACTGTTTTTT. It yields the protein CASLGHPNEKLFF. Full variable domain (remainder filled in from reference TRBV5-8 and TRBJ1-4): EAGVTQSPTHLIKTRGQQATLRCSPISGHTSVYWYQQALGLGLQFLLWYDEGEERNRGNFPPRFSGRQFPNYSSELNVNALELEDSALYLCASLGHPNEKLFFGSGTQLSVL.

V is TRBV6-5 and J is TRBJ2-2; 7 bases are shared with TRBD1. Trimming removed 11 bases from V and 6 bases from J; junction bases left unmatched: 12. CDR1 and CDR2 from the germline V gene are MNHEY and SVGAGI. The CDR3 is 14 amino acids. The CDR3 DNA sequence: TGTGCCTCGGGACAGTCTGGGCCCGCCGGGGAGCTGTTTTTT. This gives the protein CASGQSGPAGELFF.

The chain joins TRBV30 to TRBJ2-2; 7 bases map to TRBD1. Per the germline V gene, CDR1 is GTSNPN and CDR2 is SVGIG (reference sequence). The CDR3 extends over 12 amino acids. V dropped 4 bases and J dropped 6; count of bases not matched to a gene: 2. The CDR3 loop is CAWKGAAGELFF. The CDR3 DNA sequence: TGTGCCTGGAAGGGGGCCGCCGGGGAGCTGTTTTTT.

The rearrangement links TRBV29-1 to TRBJ1-5, with D possibly being TRBD1 (5 bases). V gave up 6 bases and J gave up 0 bases, with 12 bases separating them. The length of the CDR3 is 14 residues. The germline gives CDR1 SQVTM, CDR2 ANQGSEA. CDR3 amino acids: CSVGGDGSNQPQHF. In nucleotides, the CDR3 is TGCAGCGTGGGGGGGGATGGTAGCAATCAGCCCCAGCATTTT.

The rearrangement uses TRBV11-2 and TRBJ1-2; 10 positions match TRBD1. The CDR3 has 15 residues. V shed 5 bases, J shed 2 bases, and the junction held 5 bases outside the gene matches. Germline loops: CDR1 SGHAT, CDR2 FQNNGV. The DNA of the CDR3 is TGTGCCAGCAGCCCGTGGGACAGGGGCAACTATGGCTACACCTTC. Amino acid sequence: CASSPWDRGNYGYTF.

The gene calls are TRBV29-1 and TRBJ2-3; no definite D call. Germline-derived CDR1 and CDR2 are SQVTM and ANQGSEA. The V and J ends lost 3 bases and 6 bases respectively, with 4 bases between them. The CDR3 has 10 residues. CDR3 sequence (DNA): TGCAGCGTTGAGCGCGATACGCAGTATTTT. Residues: CSVERDTQYF.

The J gene is TRBJ1-5, the V gene TRBV28, with a tentative D call TRBD1 (6 bases). Per germline, CDR1 MDHEN and CDR2 SYDVKM. The CDR3 loop spans 14 amino acids. V shed 7 bases and J shed 3 bases, with 13 bases lying between them. The CDR3 loop reads CASNLDRNNQPQHF. CDR3 coding DNA: TGTGCCAGCAACCTCGACAGGAACAATCAGCCCCAGCATTTT.

The chain carries TRBV5-1 and TRBJ1-6; D remains ambiguous. V dropped 0 bases and J dropped 0 bases, with 10 bases sitting between them. The CDR3 has 17 amino acids. Germline V gene lookup returns CDR1 SGHRS and CDR2 YFSETQ. Written as DNA, the CDR3 is TGCGCCAGCAGCTTGGGACATTCTTTCTCCTATAATTCACCCCTCCACTTT. Translation gives CASSLGHSFSYNSPLHF.

The V and J genes are TRBV29-1 and TRBJ2-3; D may be TRBD1 (6 bases). Germline CDR1 is SQVTM and CDR2 is ANQGSEA. The germline V and J ends were trimmed by 7 bases and 4 bases, with 12 bases remaining between them. The CDR3 sequence is 12 residues long. For the CDR3, the DNA is TGCAGCGGGGGTTGGACAGCAGATACGCAGTATTTT. This sequence encodes CSGGWTADTQYF.

This clone has a single count. The rearrangement links TRBV7-8 to TRBJ2-2, with 8 bases lining up with TRBD2. Germline CDR1 SGHVS, CDR2 FQNEAQ. The CDR3 is made up of 18 amino acids. Trimming removed 3 bases from V and 1 base from J; junction bases left unmatched: 10. The CDR3 loop reads CASSLREVALQNTGELFF. In DNA, the CDR3 is TGTGCCAGCAGCTTGCGGGAGGTAGCCCTCCAGAACACCGGGGAGCTGTTTTTT.